This TCR beta chain was obtained from a study of cytomegalovirus exposure and HLA in healthy donors. Points from the study as a whole: In a later analysis, CMV-associated beta chains were mostly HLA-associated, it appeared. Versus the approximately 720-donor mean, an Asian-associated ancestry cluster reportedly showed fewer N-insertions in a later analysis. Being productive about 90% or about 30% of the time was typical of most TCR beta V segments in an earlier analysis.

13 Jbeta primers and 60 Vbeta primers were used for the PCR. The data were produced by immunoSEQ multiplex PCR, yet TCRdb's version contains in-frame clones alone and is incomplete. The sample includes some 150,000 clones, 60% to 85% of them seen just once. A note on this clone: Its antigen remains unknown.

There are 17 residues in the CDR3. The junction had 11 bases not matched to a gene; V was cut back by 5 bases and J by 3 bases. Germline V gene data show CDR1 as MGHDK and CDR2 as SYGVNS. The sample consisted of PBMCs. The rearrangement joins TRBV25-1 to TRBJ2-5, with 11 bases lining up with TRBD2. This receptor was identified in a woman in her thirties or forties in good health and CMV-seronegative. CDR3 DNA: TGTGCCAGCAGTCCTTACTCCGGGACTAGCGGTAAAGAGACCCAGTACTTC. Protein sequence: CASSPYSGTSGKETQYF. The whole variable domain, remainder taken from reference TRBV25-1 and TRBJ2-5, is EADIYQTPRYLVIGTGKKITLECSQTMGHDKMYWYQQDPGMELHLIHYSYGVNSTEKGDLSSESTVSRIRTEHFPLTLESARPSHTSQYLCASSPYSGTSGKETQYFGPGTRLLVL.